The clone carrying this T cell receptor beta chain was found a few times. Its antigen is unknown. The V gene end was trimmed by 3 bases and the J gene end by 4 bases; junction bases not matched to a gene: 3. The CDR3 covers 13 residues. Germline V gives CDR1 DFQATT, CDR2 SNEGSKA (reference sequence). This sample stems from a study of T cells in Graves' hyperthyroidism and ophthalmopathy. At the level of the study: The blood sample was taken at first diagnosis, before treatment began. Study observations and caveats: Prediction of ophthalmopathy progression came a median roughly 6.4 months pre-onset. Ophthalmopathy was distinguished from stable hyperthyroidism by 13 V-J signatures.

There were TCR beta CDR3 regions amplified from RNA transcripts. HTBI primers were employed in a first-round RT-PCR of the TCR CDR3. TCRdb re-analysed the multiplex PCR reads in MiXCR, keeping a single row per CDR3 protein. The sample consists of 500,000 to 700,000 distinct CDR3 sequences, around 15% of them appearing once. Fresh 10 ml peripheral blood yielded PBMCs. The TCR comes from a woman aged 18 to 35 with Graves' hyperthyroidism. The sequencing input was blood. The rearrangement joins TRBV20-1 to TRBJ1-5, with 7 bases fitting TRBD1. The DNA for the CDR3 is TGCAGTGCTAGTGTCAGGGGGAATCAGCCCCAGCATTTT. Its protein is CSASVRGNQPQHF.